Shown below are 8 T cell receptor beta chains from a single sample sequenced in a study of vaccination and CD4 T cells after COVID-19. TCRdb independently ran MiXCR on the PCR reads; one entry per CDR3 protein. The sample shows around 16,000 distinct CDR3 sequences, about 70% of them seen only once. The sequenced sample was CD4+ T cells from blood, obtained after SARS-CoV-2 vaccination. The receptor set was obtained from a human donor who had recovered from COVID-19.

The chain links TRBV19 to TRBJ2-1, with 10 bases lining up with TRBD2. Germline-derived CDR1 and CDR2 are LNHDA and SQIVND (reference sequence). J was trimmed by 9 bases and V by 4 bases; bases with no gene match: 9. The CDR3 has 15 residues. This CDR3 is CASSRGLAGDTEQFF. As DNA, the CDR3 is TGTGCCAGTAGTAGGGGGCTAGCGGGAGACACTGAGCAGTTCTTC.

The V gene is TRBV6-5, the J gene TRBJ1-1; D is unresolved. The CDR3 loop spans 12 amino acids. Germline V gives CDR1 MNHEY, CDR2 SVGAGI. V lost 4 bases to trimming and J lost 5 bases, with 8 bases between them. The CDR3 spells CASSSPGTEAFF. In DNA form, the CDR3 reads TGTGCCAGCAGTTCTCCGGGTACTGAAGCTTTCTTT.

This rearrangement joins TRBV14 to TRBJ1-1, with a weak D call TRBD1 (5 bases). The germline V gene encodes CDR1 SGHDN and CDR2 FVKESK. The CDR3 spans 15 residues. With 4 bases removed from V and 0 bases from J, the gap between germline ends came to 12 bases. CDR3 coding DNA: TGTGCCAGCAGCCCTCAGTGGGGGGTGAACACTGAAGCTTTCTTT. Translated, it gives CASSPQWGVNTEAFF.

J is TRBJ1-1 and V is TRBV30, with unresolved D. Germline CDR1 GTSNPN, CDR2 SVGIG (reference sequence). This CDR3 contains 13 residues. V was clipped by 1 base and J by 0 bases, with 6 bases between them. CDR3 nucleotide sequence: TGTGCCTGGAGTGATTCCTTGAACACTGAAGCTTTCTTT. Encoded protein: CAWSDSLNTEAFF.

CDR3 nucleotide sequence: TGTGCCATCAGTGGGGCAGGCGGCACAGATACGCAGTATTTT. Translation gives CAISGAGGTDTQYF. V and J are TRBV10-3 and TRBJ2-3, with no clear D. Trimming removed 4 bases from V and 1 base from J, with 9 bases in between. This CDR3 is 14 amino acids long. From germline, CDR1 is ENHRY and CDR2 SYGVKD.

This clonotype was observed a handful of times. The chain couples TRBV2 to TRBJ2-2, with 8 nucleotides matching TRBD1. V trimming: 8 bases; J trimming: 4 bases; junction bases outside the gene matches: 6. The V gene's germline CDR1 is SNHLY and CDR2 FYNNEI. This CDR3 has 14 residues. DNA of the CDR3: TGTGCCAGCTTGGGGGACAGGTTCACCGGGGAGCTGTTTTTT. It yields the protein CASLGDRFTGELFF.

This clonotype has a handful of counts. The chain carries TRBV20-1 and TRBJ2-5, with TRBD2 matching over 8 bases. Trimming took 0 bases from V and 2 from J; bases not matched to a gene: 5. The length of the CDR3 is 15 residues. Germline values: CDR1 DFQATT, CDR2 SNEGSKA (reference sequence). The CDR3: CSARDPGGRQETQYF. The CDR3 DNA follows: TGCAGTGCTAGAGATCCGGGCGGGAGGCAAGAGACCCAGTACTTC.

This clonotype was counted a few times. The V and J genes are TRBV6-1 and TRBJ2-1, with D possibly being TRBD2 (6 bases). V lost 9 bases to trimming and J lost 4 bases, with 22 bases between them. Per the germline V gene, CDR1 is MNHNS and CDR2 is SASEGT. CDR3 length: 16 residues. CDR3 bases: TGTGCCAGTCTATCTAAGGAGGGAATAGGTTACAATGAGCAGTTCTTC. It is translated as CASLSKEGIGYNEQFF.